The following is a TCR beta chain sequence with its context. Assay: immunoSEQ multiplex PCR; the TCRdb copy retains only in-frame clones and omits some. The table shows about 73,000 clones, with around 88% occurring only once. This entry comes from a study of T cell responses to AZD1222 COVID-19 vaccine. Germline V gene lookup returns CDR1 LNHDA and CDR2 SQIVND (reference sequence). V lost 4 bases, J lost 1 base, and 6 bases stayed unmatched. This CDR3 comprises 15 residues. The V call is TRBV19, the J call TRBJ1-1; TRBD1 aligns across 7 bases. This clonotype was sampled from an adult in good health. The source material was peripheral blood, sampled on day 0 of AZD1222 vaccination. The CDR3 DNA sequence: TGTGCCAGTAGTAAGCTCCAGGGGGGGAACACTGAAGCTTTCTTT. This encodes CASSKLQGGNTEAFF.